A selection of T cell receptor beta chains follows, all from one sample in a study of blood T cells in healthy people across ages. TCRdb itself ran the 5' RACE reads through MiXCR, one entry per CDR3 protein. The sample carries 800,000 or so distinct CDR3 sequences, roughly 25% recorded once. The same data also went into a second study, on T cells of mothers and their children.

Sequencing was performed on blood. Source of these receptors: a boy younger than 18 in good health. CDR3s include the opening cysteine and the closing phenylalanine or tryptophan. Each record gives: clone size, J gene, D gene, CDR3 length, V gene, CDR3 DNA, CDR3 protein. D genes are given only for firm matches. Clone size is not always given. Where it is, it says once, few, many or a class for expanded clones.

-	TRBJ2-1	-	17	TRBV4-3	TGCGCCAGCAGCCCCGCGAATACGGCCCCATTATACAATGAGCAGTTCTTC	CASSPANTAPLYNEQFF
few	TRBJ2-3	TRBD2	15	TRBV5-4	TGTGCCAGCAGCTTGGACGCGGGGGGCGCAGATACGCAGTATTTT	CASSLDAGGADTQYF
few	TRBJ1-2	-	13	TRBV20-1	TGCAGTGCTAGGCGGCAGGCCCTCTATGGCTACACCTTC	CSARRQALYGYTF
-	TRBJ1-1	-	15	TRBV20-1	TGCAGTGCTAGAGATCGGAGGGGGGCACACACTGAAGCTTTCTTT	CSARDRRGAHTEAFF
few	TRBJ2-7	TRBD2	14	TRBV29-1	TGCAGCGCCATGGTGGCGGGGGACTCCTACGAGCAGTACTTC	CSAMVAGDSYEQYF
few	TRBJ1-1	-	13	TRBV20-1	TGCAGTGCCCGGGTGGGGCGAGACACTGAAGCTTTCTTT	CSARVGRDTEAFF
-	TRBJ2-2	-	15	TRBV7-2	TGTGCCAGCAGCTTAGGGTACAAAAACACCGGGGAGCTGTTTTTT	CASSLGYKNTGELFF
few	TRBJ2-3	TRBD2	14	TRBV6-4	TGTGCCAGCAGTGGCGGACTAGCGGGAGATACGCAGTATTTT	CASSGGLAGDTQYF
-	TRBJ2-2	TRBD1	13	TRBV29-1	TGCAGCGTGGGGACAGGGGGTACCGGGGAGCTGTTTTTT	CSVGTGGTGELFF
-	TRBJ2-7	-	15	TRBV20-1	TGCAGTGCTGTGAGGTCCGGGTCCCTCTCGAACGAGCAGTACTTC	CSAVRSGSLSNEQYF
-	TRBJ2-7	TRBD1	14	TRBV20-1	TGCAGTGCTGAGGGACAGGGGTTAACCTACGAGCAGTACTTC	CSAEGQGLTYEQYF
-	TRBJ2-7	-	12	TRBV28	TGTGCCAGCAGACTAAATTTGGGCGAGCAGTACTTC	CASRLNLGEQYF
-	TRBJ2-3	TRBD1	14	TRBV29-1	TGCAGCGTTTTCGACAGGGGGCGCACAGATACGCAGTATTTT	CSVFDRGRTDTQYF
-	TRBJ2-4	-	16	TRBV12-3/TRBV12-4	TGTGCCAGCAGTTTCCCCAGCCATCTAGCCAAAAACATTCAGTACTTC	CASSFPSHLAKNIQYF
-	TRBJ2-6	-	16	TRBV6-2/TRBV6-3	TGTGCCAGCAGTTACGACCTGCGCTCTGGGGCCAACGTCCTGACTTTC	CASSYDLRSGANVLTF
-	TRBJ2-1	-	16	TRBV21-1	TGTGCCAGCAGCATGACTCTCTACCCCTTCGACAATGAGCAGTTCTTC	CASSMTLYPFDNEQFF
few	TRBJ2-5	-	15	TRBV27	TGTGCCAGCAGTGGAATACGACCTTACCAGGAGACCCAGTACTTC	CASSGIRPYQETQYF
-	TRBJ2-3	-	13	TRBV29-1	TGCAGCGGGAAGACAGGTAGCACAGATACGCAGTATTTT	CSGKTGSTDTQYF
-	TRBJ2-3	-	16	TRBV7-2	TGTGCCAGCAGCCCAGGGGCGCCTCTCCGCACAGATACGCAGTATTTT	CASSPGAPLRTDTQYF
few	TRBJ2-5	TRBD2	17	TRBV5-5	TGTGCCAGCAGCTTGGTTCCTGGCGGGGGGGTCCAAGAGACCCAGTACTTC	CASSLVPGGGVQETQYF
-	TRBJ1-2	-	11	TRBV10-3	TGTGCCACCGGGGCCAGCTATGGCTACACCTTC	CATGASYGYTF
-	TRBJ2-7	-	16	TRBV7-6	TGTGCCAGCAGCGCCGGGCTAGCGAAGAGCTCCTACGAGCAGTACTTC	CASSAGLAKSSYEQYF
many	TRBJ2-1	TRBD2	16	TRBV4-1	TGCGCCAGCAGCCAAGTGTTTAGCGGGATTCACAATGAGCAGTTCTTC	CASSQVFSGIHNEQFF
-	TRBJ1-1	TRBD1	16	TRBV19	TGTGCCAGTAGTTACAGGGGTCGAATCATGAACACTGAAGCTTTCTTT	CASSYRGRIMNTEAFF
few	TRBJ2-6	-	14	TRBV10-3	TGTGCCATCAGTAGGAGCTCTGGGGCCAACGTCCTGACTTTC	CAISRSSGANVLTF
few	TRBJ2-5	TRBD1	13	TRBV6-2/TRBV6-3	TGTGCCAGCAGTCAACAGGGGGGAGAGACCCAGTACTTC	CASSQQGGETQYF
few	TRBJ2-1	-	15	TRBV18	TGTGCCAGCTCACCACTGGTTTGGGGGCCCCATGAGCAGTTCTTC	CASSPLVWGPHEQFF